This T cell receptor (beta chain) was captured in a study of T-cell reconstitution after alpha-beta-depleted transplantation in children. Germline CDR1 and CDR2: MNHEY and SVGEGT. The CDR3 runs to 14 residues. Trimming removed 2 bases at V and 2 bases at J, with 10 bases between. Study outcomes and limitations: Reports say that about two months after transplant, the alpha-beta T cells came out of several hundred graft clones that had expanded. Some patients' high day-60 TCRbeta diversity was traced to surviving recipient T cells and thymic progenitors. A year had passed since transplant, and T-cell counts and diversity by then came mostly from newly produced T cells.

It was with unique molecular identifiers that the TCRbeta library was prepared. TCRdb analysed the PCR reads with MiXCR anew, one entry per CDR3 protein. The sample yields around 450,000 distinct CDR3 sequences, roughly 44% seen once. This clonotype was detected a few times. Its antigen is still unknown. Sequencing used PBMCs, obtained before TCRalphabeta/CD19-depleted stem cell transplant. The gene calls are TRBV6-2 or TRBV6-3 and TRBJ2-7, with D perhaps TRBD1 or TRBD2 (5 bases each). This receptor was obtained from a girl aged 2 to 9 with aplastic anemia, due to receive a stem cell transplant. In DNA form, the CDR3 reads TGTGCCAGCAGTTACACGGGGCTAGCCTACGAGCAGTACTTC. Protein: CASSYTGLAYEQYF.